These 18 T cell receptor beta chains came from one sample sequenced in a study of shared T cell receptors in the human thymus. Sequenced by immunoSEQ multiplex PCR; TCRdb stores in-frame clones only, minus some. The table lists about 710,000 clones, about 87% of them singletons. A further study also used this sample, focusing on human thymus T cells.

Material: thymocytes. These receptors were taken from a boy younger than two with a congenital heart defect.

The chain employs TRBV30 and TRBJ2-1; D is perhaps TRBD1 (5 bases). The germline V gene has CDR1 GTSNPN and CDR2 SVGIG (reference sequence). Trimming shortened V by 0 bases and J by 3 bases, and 15 bases separated the two germline ends. This CDR3 has 16 amino acids. DNA of the CDR3: TGTGCCTGGAGTGTACTGATGACAGCCAGCTACAATGAGCAGTTCTTC. Amino acids: CAWSVLMTASYNEQFF.

This chain uses TRBV7-9 with TRBJ1-6, with 9 bases fitting TRBD1. The V gene's germline CDR1 is SEHNR and CDR2 FQNEAQ (reference sequence). Germline trimming cut 1 base from V and 4 bases from J; bases unmatched to any gene: 2. The CDR3 is 16 amino acids. This CDR3 reads CASSLVQGAYNSPLHF. For the CDR3, the DNA is TGTGCCAGCAGCTTAGTACAGGGGGCTTATAATTCACCCCTCCACTTT.

The chain recombines TRBV27 with TRBJ2-7, with 8 nucleotides matching TRBD1. The CDR3 has 14 residues. CDR1 is MNHEY and CDR2 is SMNVEV in the germline V gene (reference sequence). V dropped 6 bases and J dropped 2; count of bases not matched to a gene: 6. The CDR3: CASRGQGAAYEQYF. Here the CDR3 DNA reads TGTGCCAGCAGGGGCCAGGGGGCGGCCTACGAGCAGTACTTC.

The rearrangement joins TRBV7-2 to TRBJ2-5, with 7 bases matching TRBD2. Germline trimming cut 5 bases from V and 5 bases from J; bases unmatched to any gene: 20. This CDR3 is 18 amino acids long. Germline V gene lookup returns CDR1 SGHTA and CDR2 FQGNSA. CDR3 region: CASSQRRAGAVGLETQYF. CDR3 coding DNA: TGTGCCAGCAGCCAAAGGCGTGCGGGAGCAGTGGGGCTCGAGACCCAGTACTTC.

This clone was seen only a few times. V and J are TRBV7-6 and TRBJ1-2, with 8 bases that match TRBD1. CDR1 is SGHVS and CDR2 is FNYEAQ in the germline V gene. The CDR3 runs 18 residues. The trim removed 5 bases at V and 4 bases at J, leaving 18 bases unmatched. The CDR3 nucleotides are TGTGCCAGCAGCCCCTGGGGACAGGACGGCCCCTACCGCTATGGCTACACCTTC. This translates into CASSPWGQDGPYRYGYTF.

V gene TRBV10-3 combines with J gene TRBJ2-3, with TRBD1 matching over 7 bases. V was pared by 8 bases and J by 2 bases, with 13 bases of the junction left unmatched. Germline V gene data show CDR1 as ENHRY and CDR2 as SYGVKD. The CDR3 totals 16 residues. CDR3 DNA: TGTGCCATCGGGGACAGTGCGGGCGCCCCCACAGATACGCAGTATTTT. This encodes CAIGDSAGAPTDTQYF.

This clone was observed once. CDR3 protein: CASSQENGILRQQNTEAFF. CDR3 nucleotide sequence: TGCGCCAGCAGCCAAGAAAATGGTATCCTAAGACAGCAGAACACTGAAGCTTTCTTT. V is TRBV4-3 and J is TRBJ1-1, with D possibly being TRBD1 (5 bases). Germline V gene sequence: CDR1 LGHNA, CDR2 YSLEER. V was cut by 0 bases and J by 1 base, with 21 bases left in between. The CDR3 has 19 amino acids.

The CDR3 loop reads CASSLAGSSGTRNEQYF. The CDR3 DNA reads as TGCGCCAGCAGCTTGGCCGGTAGTAGCGGGACCCGTAACGAGCAGTACTTC. The chain uses TRBV5-1 and TRBJ2-7; 8 positions agree with TRBD2. CDR1 SGHRS and CDR2 YFSETQ come from the germline V gene. Trimming removed 0 bases from V and 5 bases from J; junction bases left unmatched: 13. The CDR3 has 17 residues.

The chain couples TRBV4-3 to TRBJ2-3; TRBD2 matches 7 bases. V lost 2 bases to trimming and J lost 2 bases; unmatched junction nucleotides: 13. This CDR3 comprises 18 residues. The germline gives CDR1 LGHNA, CDR2 YSLEER. CDR3 sequence (DNA): TGCGCCAGCAGCCAACTGTTTCCGGAAAGCGGGGACACAGATACGCAGTATTTT. Its translation is CASSQLFPESGDTDTQYF.

The J gene is TRBJ1-1, the V gene TRBV30; TRBD1 aligns across 9 bases. Unmatched junction bases numbered 4, after V lost 2 bases and J lost 3 bases. The CDR3 covers 14 residues. CDR1 and CDR2 from the germline V gene are GTSNPN and SVGIG (reference sequence). As DNA, the CDR3 is TGTGCCTGGAGTTTCCGGACAGGGGACACTGAAGCTTTCTTT. It codes for CAWSFRTGDTEAFF. The full variable domain, its missing parts supplied by reference TRBV30 and TRBJ1-1, is SQTIHQWPATLVQPVGSPLSLECTVEGTSNPNLYWYRQAAGRGLQLLFYSVGIGQISSEVPQNLSASRPQDRQFILSSKKLLLSDSGFYLCAWSFRTGDTEAFFGQGTRLTVV.

J is TRBJ2-3 and V is TRBV9, with TRBD1 as a possible D gene (6 bases). Trimming removed 3 bases from V and 4 bases from J, with 6 bases in between. The CDR3 sequence is 12 residues long. CDR1 and CDR2 from the germline V gene are SGDLS and YYNGEE. The CDR3 loop is CASSAGADTQYF. For the CDR3, the DNA is TGTGCCAGCAGCGCAGGGGCAGATACGCAGTATTTT.

The chain uses TRBV5-6 and TRBJ2-1; perhaps TRBD1 as D (5 bases). CDR1 and CDR2 (germline): SGHDT, YYEEEE. The germline V and J ends were trimmed by 2 bases and 7 bases, with 10 bases remaining between them. This CDR3 has 13 residues. The CDR3 DNA is TGTGCCAGCAGCTTCGCTCAGGGAAATGAGCAGTTCTTC. It translates to CASSFAQGNEQFF.

The chain is built from TRBV4-1 and TRBJ1-1; possible D gene TRBD1, 5 bases. The CDR3 loop spans 16 amino acids. The V end was cut by 1 base, the J end by 0 bases, with 12 bases between. Germline V gene lookup returns CDR1 MGHRA and CDR2 YSYEKL. The CDR3 spells CASSQGPRAMNTEAFF. The CDR3 nucleotides are TGCGCCAGCAGCCAAGGGCCCAGGGCTATGAACACTGAAGCTTTCTTT.

The chain couples TRBV5-4 to TRBJ2-7, with 15 bases fitting TRBD2. V was clipped by 5 bases and J by 0 bases; unmatched bases: 12. The CDR3 runs to 19 residues. Germline CDR1 is SGHNT and CDR2 is YYREEE (reference sequence). The CDR3 is CASRPNPGLAGGPSYEQYF. In DNA form, the CDR3 reads TGTGCCAGCAGGCCCAACCCGGGACTAGCGGGGGGCCCCTCCTACGAGCAGTACTTC.

This clone was detected once. J is TRBJ1-1 and V is TRBV5-4, with 7 positions matching TRBD1. The V gene's germline CDR1 is SGHNT and CDR2 YYREEE (reference sequence). V trimming: 2 bases; J trimming: 8 bases; junction bases outside the gene matches: 9. This CDR3 is built from 14 residues. The CDR3 sequence: CASSFKPDREEAFF. DNA of the CDR3: TGTGCCAGCAGCTTTAAACCCGACAGGGAGGAAGCTTTCTTT.

J is TRBJ2-3 and V is TRBV5-6, with D hard to call. Germline CDR1 reads SGHDT; CDR2 reads YYEEEE. Trimming stripped 0 bases from V and 0 bases from J, with 5 bases between. The CDR3 contains 14 residues. CDR3 nucleotides: TGTGCCAGCAGCTTGGGAGCTAGCACAGATACGCAGTATTTT. This translates into CASSLGASTDTQYF.

The chain has TRBV20-1 and TRBJ1-1, with D unresolved. This CDR3 comprises 10 residues. The V gene's germline CDR1 is DFQATT and CDR2 SNEGSKA (reference sequence). V gave up 6 bases and J gave up 7 bases, with 9 bases separating them. CDR3: CSALKSEAFF. DNA of the CDR3: TGCAGTGCCCTTAAGAGTGAAGCTTTCTTT.

The chain uses TRBV4-1 and TRBJ2-3; 9 bases align to TRBD1. Germline V gene lookup returns CDR1 MGHRA and CDR2 YSYEKL. The CDR3 spans 18 residues. The V gene end was trimmed by 0 bases and the J gene end by 4 bases; junction bases not matched to a gene: 11. The CDR3 spells CASSQDGDRESPPDTQYF. In nucleotides, the CDR3 is TGCGCCAGCAGCCAAGATGGGGACAGGGAATCCCCACCAGATACGCAGTATTTT.